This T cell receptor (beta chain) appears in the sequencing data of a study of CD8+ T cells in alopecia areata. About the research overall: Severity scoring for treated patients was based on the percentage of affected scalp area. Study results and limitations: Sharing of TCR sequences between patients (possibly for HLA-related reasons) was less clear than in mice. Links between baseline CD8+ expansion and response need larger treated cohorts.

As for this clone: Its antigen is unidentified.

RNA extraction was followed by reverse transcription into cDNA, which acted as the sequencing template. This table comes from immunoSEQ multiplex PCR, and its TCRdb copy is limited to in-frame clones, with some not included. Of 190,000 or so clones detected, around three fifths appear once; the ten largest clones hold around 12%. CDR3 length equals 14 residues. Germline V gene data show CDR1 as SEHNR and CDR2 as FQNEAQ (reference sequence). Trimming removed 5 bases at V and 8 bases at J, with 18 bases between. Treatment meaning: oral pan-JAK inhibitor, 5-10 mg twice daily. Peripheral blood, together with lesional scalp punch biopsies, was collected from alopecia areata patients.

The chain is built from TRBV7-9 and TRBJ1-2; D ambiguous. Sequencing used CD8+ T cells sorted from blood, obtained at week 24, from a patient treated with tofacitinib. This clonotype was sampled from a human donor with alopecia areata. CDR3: CASSRVGGGSGYTF. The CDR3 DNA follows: TGTGCCAGCAGCCGCGTAGGAGGAGGGAGCGGCTACACCTTC.